This T cell receptor (beta chain) was identified during a study of T cell repertoires in cytomegalovirus infection. The sample holds many counts of this clonotype. Via MiXCR, TCRdb re-called the reads, giving one row per CDR3 protein. The sample shows roughly 720,000 distinct CDR3 sequences, approximately 40% of them seen only once. V lost 5 bases and J lost 0, with 7 bases in between. The germline gives CDR1 SGHVS, CDR2 FNYEAQ. The CDR3 has 13 amino acids. The chain joins TRBV7-6 to TRBJ1-1; D unresolved. Material: PBMCs. The sequence derives from a human donor in good health (CMV status not recorded). Some clones in this sample may be carry-over from other donors' samples. The CDR3 DNA follows: TGTGCCAGCAGCCCCCTACTGAACACTGAAGCTTTCTTT. Protein sequence: CASSPLLNTEAFF.